These 2 T cell receptor beta chains were sequenced from one sample in a study of cytomegalovirus exposure and HLA in healthy donors. Clones were read by immunoSEQ multiplex PCR, and TCRdb kept only the in-frame ones, dropping some. The sample shows about 180,000 clones, approximately 89% of them seen only once. Sample: PBMCs. The receptors derive from a man between 18 and 35 years old in good health and CMV-seropositive.

The chain combines TRBV5-1 with TRBJ2-7, with 8 bases aligning to TRBD2. V trimming: 4 bases; J trimming: 2 bases; junction bases outside the gene matches: 5. The CDR3 has 14 amino acids. The germline CDR1 and CDR2 sequences are SGHRS and YFSETQ. In DNA form, the CDR3 reads TGCGCCAGCAGCCTGACTAGCGTAGCCTACGAGCAGTACTTC. Amino acid sequence: CASSLTSVAYEQYF.

This chain joins TRBV9 and TRBJ2-3; TRBD2 matches 11 bases. V dropped 3 bases and J dropped 4; count of bases not matched to a gene: 4. Germline V gene sequence: CDR1 SGDLS, CDR2 YYNGEE. The CDR3 loop spans 15 amino acids. This CDR3 is CASSETSGEADTQYF. CDR3 in DNA: TGTGCCAGCAGCGAGACTAGCGGGGAGGCAGATACGCAGTATTTT.